This entry features one T cell receptor (beta chain) sequence. The antigen is undetermined. The sample originates from a study of a mutant IDH1 vaccine in newly diagnosed glioma. Looking at the study overall: Vaccination started 4-6 weeks after radiotherapy alone, or with temozolomide cycles.

CDR3 length: 19 residues. V gave up 3 bases and J gave up 4 bases; unmatched junction bases: 15. Germline CDR1 reads SEHNR; CDR2 reads FQNEAQ (reference sequence). Time point indicated: week 5, during vaccination. Every vaccination contained 300 ug of the mutant IDH1 20-mer peptide and was paired with topical imiquimod. TCRdb's copy holds only in-frame clones and misses some; the assay was immunoSEQ multiplex PCR. The sample carries 52,000 or so clones, 82% recorded once. Study-wide points: Of the patients, 93.3% had vaccine-induced immune responses.

The chain uses TRBV7-9 and TRBJ2-6, with 7 bases lining up with TRBD2. Source: PBMCs, taken from a glioma patient whose treatment included an IDH1 peptide vaccine. The TCR originated in a woman aged 18 to 35 with glioma. Some clones in this sample may be carry-over from other donors' samples. For the CDR3, the DNA is TGTGCCAGCAGCTTCGTCCGACTACGCGGGGGAGGGGGGGCCAACGTCCTGACTTTC. It specifies CASSFVRLRGGGGANVLTF.